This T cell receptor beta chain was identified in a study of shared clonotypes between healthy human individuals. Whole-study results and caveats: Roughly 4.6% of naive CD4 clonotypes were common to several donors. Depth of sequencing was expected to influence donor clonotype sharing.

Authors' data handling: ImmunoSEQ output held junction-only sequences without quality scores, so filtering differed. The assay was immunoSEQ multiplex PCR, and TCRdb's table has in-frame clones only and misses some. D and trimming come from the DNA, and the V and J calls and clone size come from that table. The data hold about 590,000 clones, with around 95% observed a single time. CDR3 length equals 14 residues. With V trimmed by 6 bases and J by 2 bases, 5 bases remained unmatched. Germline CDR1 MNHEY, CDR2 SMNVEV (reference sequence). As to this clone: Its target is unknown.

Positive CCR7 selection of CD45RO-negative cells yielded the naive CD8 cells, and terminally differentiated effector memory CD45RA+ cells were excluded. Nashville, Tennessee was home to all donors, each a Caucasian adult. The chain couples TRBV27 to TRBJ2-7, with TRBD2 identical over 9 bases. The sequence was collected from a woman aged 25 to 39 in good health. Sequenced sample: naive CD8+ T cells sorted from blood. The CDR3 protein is CASRPAGGAYEQYF. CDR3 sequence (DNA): TGTGCCAGCAGACCAGCGGGAGGTGCCTACGAGCAGTACTTC.